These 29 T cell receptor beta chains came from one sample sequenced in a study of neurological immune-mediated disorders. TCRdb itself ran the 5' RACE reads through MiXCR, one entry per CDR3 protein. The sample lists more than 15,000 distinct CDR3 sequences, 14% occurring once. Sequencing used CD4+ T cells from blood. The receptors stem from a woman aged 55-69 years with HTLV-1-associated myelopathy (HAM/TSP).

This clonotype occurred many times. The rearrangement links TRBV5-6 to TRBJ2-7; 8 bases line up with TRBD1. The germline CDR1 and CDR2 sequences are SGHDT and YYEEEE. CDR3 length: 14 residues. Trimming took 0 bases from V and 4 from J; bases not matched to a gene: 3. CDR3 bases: TGTGCCAGCAGCTTGGGACAGGGGTATTACGAGCAGTACTTC. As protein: CASSLGQGYYEQYF.

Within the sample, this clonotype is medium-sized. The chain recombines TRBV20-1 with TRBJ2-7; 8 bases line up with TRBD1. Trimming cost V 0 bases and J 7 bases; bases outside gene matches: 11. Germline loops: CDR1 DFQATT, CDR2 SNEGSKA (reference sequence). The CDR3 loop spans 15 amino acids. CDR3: CSARDRRQGLGEQYF. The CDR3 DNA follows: TGCAGTGCTAGAGATCGTCGACAGGGGCTTGGGGAGCAGTACTTC.

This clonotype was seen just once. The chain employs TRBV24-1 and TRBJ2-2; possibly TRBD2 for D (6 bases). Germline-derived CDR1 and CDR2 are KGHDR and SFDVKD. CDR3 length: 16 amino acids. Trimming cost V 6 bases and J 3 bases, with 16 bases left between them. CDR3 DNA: TGTGCCACCAGTATTCGTACCGGGACTGACACCGGGGAGCTGTTTTTT. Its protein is CATSIRTGTDTGELFF.

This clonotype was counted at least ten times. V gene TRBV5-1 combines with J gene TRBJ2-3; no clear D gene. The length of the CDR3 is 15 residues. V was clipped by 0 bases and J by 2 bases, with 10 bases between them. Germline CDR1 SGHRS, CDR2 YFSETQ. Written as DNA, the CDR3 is TGCGCCAGCAGCTTGGGGACCCTCGACACAGATACGCAGTATTTT. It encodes CASSLGTLDTDTQYF. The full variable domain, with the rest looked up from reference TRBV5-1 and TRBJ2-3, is KAGVTQTPRYLIKTRGQQVTLSCSPISGHRSVSWYQQTPGQGLQFLFEYFSETQRNKGNFPGRFSGRQFSNSRSEMNVSTLELGDSALYLCASSLGTLDTDTQYFGPGTRLTVL.

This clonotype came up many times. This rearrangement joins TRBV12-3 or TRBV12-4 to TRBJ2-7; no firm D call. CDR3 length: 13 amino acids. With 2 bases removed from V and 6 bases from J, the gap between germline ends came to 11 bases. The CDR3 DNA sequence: TGTGCCAGCAGTTTACAGAGGCGAGGCGAGCAGTACTTC. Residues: CASSLQRRGEQYF.

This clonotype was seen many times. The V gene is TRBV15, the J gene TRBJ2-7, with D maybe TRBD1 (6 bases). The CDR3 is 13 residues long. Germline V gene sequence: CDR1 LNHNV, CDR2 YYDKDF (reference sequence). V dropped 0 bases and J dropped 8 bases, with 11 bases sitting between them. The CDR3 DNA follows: TGTGCCACCAGCAGAGATCTGACAGGACAGCAGTACTTC. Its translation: CATSRDLTGQQYF.

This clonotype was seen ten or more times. CDR3 sequence: CASSPRTSSSYNEQFF. CDR3 bases: TGCGCCAGCAGTCCTCGGACTTCTAGCTCCTACAATGAGCAGTTCTTC. The genes are TRBV10-1 and TRBJ2-1, with D tentatively TRBD2 (5 bases). Per the germline V gene, CDR1 is WNHNN and CDR2 is SYGVQD (reference sequence). The ends were cut back, 5 bases at V and 0 bases at J, with 14 bases in the middle. CDR3 size: 16 residues.

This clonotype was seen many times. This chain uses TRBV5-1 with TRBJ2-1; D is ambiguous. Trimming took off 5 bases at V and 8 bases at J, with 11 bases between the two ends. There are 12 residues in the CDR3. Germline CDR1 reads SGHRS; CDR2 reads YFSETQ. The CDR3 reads CASSYNEHEQFF. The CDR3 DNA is TGCGCCAGCAGTTATAACGAGCATGAGCAGTTCTTC.

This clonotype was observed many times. CDR3 protein: CASSQAGLAGVGEQFF. CDR3 bases: TGTGCCAGCAGCCAAGCGGGACTAGCGGGAGTCGGTGAGCAGTTCTTC. V gene TRBV14 combines with J gene TRBJ2-1; TRBD2 matches 14 bases. V lost 1 base to trimming and J lost 9 bases; unmatched junction nucleotides: 5. The CDR3 spans 16 residues. The germline CDR1 and CDR2 sequences are SGHDN and FVKESK.

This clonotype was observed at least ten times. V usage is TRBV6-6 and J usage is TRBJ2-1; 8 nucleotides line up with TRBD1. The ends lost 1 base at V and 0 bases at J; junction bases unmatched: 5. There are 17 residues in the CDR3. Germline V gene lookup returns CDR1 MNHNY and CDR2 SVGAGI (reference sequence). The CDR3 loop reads CASSYLTGVDSYNEQFF. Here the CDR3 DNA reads TGTGCCAGCAGTTACTTGACAGGGGTGGACTCCTACAATGAGCAGTTCTTC.

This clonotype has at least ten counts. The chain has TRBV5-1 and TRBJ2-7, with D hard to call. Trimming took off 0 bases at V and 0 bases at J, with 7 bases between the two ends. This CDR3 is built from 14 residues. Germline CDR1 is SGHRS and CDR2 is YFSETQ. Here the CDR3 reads CASSLGTHSYEQYF. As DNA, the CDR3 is TGCGCCAGCAGCTTGGGAACGCACTCCTACGAGCAGTACTTC.

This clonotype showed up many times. CDR3: CASRSLGFGELFF. The CDR3 nucleotides are TGTGCCAGCAGATCTCTGGGGTTCGGGGAGCTGTTTTTT. The chain links TRBV11-3 to TRBJ2-2; no clear D gene. CDR3 size: 13 residues. Germline V gene sequence: CDR1 SGHNT, CDR2 YENEEA. V lost 6 bases to trimming and J lost 7 bases, with 12 bases between them.

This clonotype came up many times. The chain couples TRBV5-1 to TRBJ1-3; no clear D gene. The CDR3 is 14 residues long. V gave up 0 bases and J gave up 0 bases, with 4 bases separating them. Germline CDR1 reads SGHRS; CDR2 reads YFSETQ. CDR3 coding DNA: TGCGCCAGCAGCTTGGGGGTCTCTGGAAACACCATATATTTT. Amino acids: CASSLGVSGNTIYF.

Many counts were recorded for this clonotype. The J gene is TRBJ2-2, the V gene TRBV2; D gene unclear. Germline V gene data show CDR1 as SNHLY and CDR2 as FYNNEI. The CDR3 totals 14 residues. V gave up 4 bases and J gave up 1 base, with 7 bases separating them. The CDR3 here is CASSVLGNTGELFF. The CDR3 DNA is TGTGCCAGCAGTGTTTTGGGGAACACCGGGGAGCTGTTTTTT.

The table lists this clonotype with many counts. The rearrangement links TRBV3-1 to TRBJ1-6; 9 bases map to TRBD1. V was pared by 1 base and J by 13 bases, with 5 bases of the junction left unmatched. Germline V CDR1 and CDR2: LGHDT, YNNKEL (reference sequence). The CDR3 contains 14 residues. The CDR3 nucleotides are TGTGCCAGCAGCCAAGGGACAGGGGCAGCGCCCCTCCACTTT. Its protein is CASSQGTGAAPLHF.

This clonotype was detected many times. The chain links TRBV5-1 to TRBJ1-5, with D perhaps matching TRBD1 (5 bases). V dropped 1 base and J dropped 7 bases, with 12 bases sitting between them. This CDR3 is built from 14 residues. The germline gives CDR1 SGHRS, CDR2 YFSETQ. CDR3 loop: CASSLRPGNQPQHF. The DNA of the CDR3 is TGCGCCAGCAGCTTGAGACCAGGGAACCAGCCCCAGCATTTT.

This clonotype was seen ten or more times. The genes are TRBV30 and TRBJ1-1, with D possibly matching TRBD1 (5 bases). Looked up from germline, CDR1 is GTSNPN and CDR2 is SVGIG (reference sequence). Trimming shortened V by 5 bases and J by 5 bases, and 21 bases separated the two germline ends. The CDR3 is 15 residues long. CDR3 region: CAWADFVGGMTEAFF. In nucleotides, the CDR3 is TGTGCCTGGGCAGACTTCGTTGGGGGAATGACTGAAGCTTTCTTT.

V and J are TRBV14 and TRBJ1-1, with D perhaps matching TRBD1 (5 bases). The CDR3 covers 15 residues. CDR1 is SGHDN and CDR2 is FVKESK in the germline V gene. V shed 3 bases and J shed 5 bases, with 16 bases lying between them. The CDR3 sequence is CASSHLLRDKTEAFF. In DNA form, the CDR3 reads TGTGCCAGCAGCCACTTGCTCAGGGATAAAACTGAAGCTTTCTTT.

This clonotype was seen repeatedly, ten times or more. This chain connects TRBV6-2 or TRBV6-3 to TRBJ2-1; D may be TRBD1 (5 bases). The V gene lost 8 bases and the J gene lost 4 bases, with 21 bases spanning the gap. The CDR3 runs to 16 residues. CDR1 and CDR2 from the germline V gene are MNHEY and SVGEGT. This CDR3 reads CASVPWKGPDYNEQFF. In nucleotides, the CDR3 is TGTGCCAGCGTACCCTGGAAGGGGCCGGATTACAATGAGCAGTTCTTC.

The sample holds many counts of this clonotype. The DNA of the CDR3 is TGTGCCAGGAATGCCGCAGGGAAGGGGGACAATGAGCAGTTCTTC. Amino acids: CARNAAGKGDNEQFF. The chain combines TRBV27 with TRBJ2-1; weak D call: TRBD1 (6 bases). Germline-derived CDR1 and CDR2 are MNHEY and SMNVEV (reference sequence). Between the trimmed V and J ends, which lost 9 bases and 5 bases, there was a span of 20 bases. The CDR3 length is 15 residues.

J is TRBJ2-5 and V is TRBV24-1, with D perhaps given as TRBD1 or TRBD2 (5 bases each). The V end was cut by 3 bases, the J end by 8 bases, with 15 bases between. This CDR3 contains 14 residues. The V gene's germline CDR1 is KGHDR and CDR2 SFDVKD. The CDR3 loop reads CATSDRVLGDTQYF. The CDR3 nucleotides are TGTGCCACCAGTGATCGTGTCCTGGGGGATACCCAGTACTTC.

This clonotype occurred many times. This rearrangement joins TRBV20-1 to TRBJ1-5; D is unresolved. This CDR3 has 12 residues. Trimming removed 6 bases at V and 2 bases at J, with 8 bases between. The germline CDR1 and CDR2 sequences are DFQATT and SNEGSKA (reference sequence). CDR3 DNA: TGCAGTGCCGGGCTGGGCAATCAGCCCCAGCATTTT. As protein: CSAGLGNQPQHF.

CDR3 coding DNA: TGTGCCAGCAGCATATCCGGGACGGATACAGATACGCAGTATTTT. Protein product: CASSISGTDTDTQYF. The chain is built from TRBV9 and TRBJ2-3; D possibly matches TRBD1 or TRBD2 (5 bases each). The CDR3 has 15 residues. Germline CDR1 reads SGDLS; CDR2 reads YYNGEE. The V end was cut by 4 bases, the J end by 3 bases, with 15 bases between.

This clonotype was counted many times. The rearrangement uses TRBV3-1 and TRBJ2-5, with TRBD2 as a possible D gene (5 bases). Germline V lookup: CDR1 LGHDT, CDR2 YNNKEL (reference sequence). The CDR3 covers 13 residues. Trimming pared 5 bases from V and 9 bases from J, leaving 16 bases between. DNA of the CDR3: TGTGCCAGCAGCGAACAGACTGGACTGGCCCAGTACTTC. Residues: CASSEQTGLAQYF.

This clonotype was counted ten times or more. CDR3 in DNA: TGCAGTGCTGGGAGTGGGGGGAATCAGCCCCAGCATTTT. Protein product: CSAGSGGNQPQHF. The rearrangement joins TRBV20-1 to TRBJ1-5; D is perhaps TRBD1 (5 bases). Trimming took 5 bases from V and 4 from J, leaving 12 bases between them. The CDR3 sequence is 13 residues long. CDR1 is DFQATT, CDR2 SNEGSKA, per germline (reference sequence).

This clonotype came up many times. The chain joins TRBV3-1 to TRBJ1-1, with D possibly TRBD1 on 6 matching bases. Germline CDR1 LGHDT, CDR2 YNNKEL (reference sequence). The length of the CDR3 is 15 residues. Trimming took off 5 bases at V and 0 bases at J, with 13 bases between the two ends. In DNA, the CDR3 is TGTGCCAGCAGCGCCGCGGGGGCGATGAACACTGAAGCTTTCTTT. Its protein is CASSAAGAMNTEAFF.

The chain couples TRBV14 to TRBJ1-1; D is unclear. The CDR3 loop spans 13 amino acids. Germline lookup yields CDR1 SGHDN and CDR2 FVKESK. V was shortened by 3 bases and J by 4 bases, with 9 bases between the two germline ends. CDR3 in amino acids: CASSQREGTEAFF. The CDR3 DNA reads TGTGCCAGCAGCCAGCGGGAGGGCACTGAAGCTTTCTTT.

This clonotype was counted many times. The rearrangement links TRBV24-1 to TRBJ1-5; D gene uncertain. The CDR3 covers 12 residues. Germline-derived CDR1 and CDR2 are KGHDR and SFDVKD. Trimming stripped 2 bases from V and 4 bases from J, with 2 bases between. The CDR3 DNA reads TGTGCCACCAGTGATTCTAATCAGCCCCAGCATTTT. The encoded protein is CATSDSNQPQHF.

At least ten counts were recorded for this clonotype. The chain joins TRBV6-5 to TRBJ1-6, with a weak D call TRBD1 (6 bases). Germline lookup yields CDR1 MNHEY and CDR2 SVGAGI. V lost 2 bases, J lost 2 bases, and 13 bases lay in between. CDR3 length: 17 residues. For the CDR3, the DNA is TGTGCCAGCAGTTACGTCCGGGGGCCTGCCTATAATTCACCCCTCCACTTT. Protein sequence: CASSYVRGPAYNSPLHF.